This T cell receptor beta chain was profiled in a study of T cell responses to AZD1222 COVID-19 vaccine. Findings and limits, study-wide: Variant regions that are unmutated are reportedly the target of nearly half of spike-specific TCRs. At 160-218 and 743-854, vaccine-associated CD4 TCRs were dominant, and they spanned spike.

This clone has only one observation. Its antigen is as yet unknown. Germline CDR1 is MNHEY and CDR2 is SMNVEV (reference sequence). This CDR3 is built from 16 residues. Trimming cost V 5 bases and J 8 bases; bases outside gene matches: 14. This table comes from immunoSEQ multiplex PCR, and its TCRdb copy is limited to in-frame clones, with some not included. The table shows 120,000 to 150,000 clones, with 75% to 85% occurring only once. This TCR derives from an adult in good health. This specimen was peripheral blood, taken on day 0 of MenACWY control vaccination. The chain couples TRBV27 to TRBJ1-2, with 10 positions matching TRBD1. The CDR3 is CASSLTSTGGAGGYTF. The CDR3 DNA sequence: TGTGCCAGCAGTCTAACCTCGACAGGGGGCGCGGGAGGCTACACCTTC.